A single sample gave rise to the 21 T cell receptor beta chains below, sequenced in a study of blood T cell repertoires in COVID-19. TCRdb's copy holds only in-frame clones and misses some; the assay was immunoSEQ multiplex PCR. The top ten hold roughly 2.5% of the sample, which has approximately 70,000 clones, approximately 80% seen once. Sequencing used peripheral blood. The receptors stem from a man of 80 years or more with active or convalescent COVID-19.

This chain uses TRBV6-6 with TRBJ2-3; 9 bases are a match to TRBD1. Per the germline V gene, CDR1 is MNHNY and CDR2 is SVGAGI (reference sequence). The CDR3 loop spans 15 amino acids. V gave up 2 bases and J gave up 3 bases; unmatched junction bases: 3. The CDR3 sequence is CASSYRQGVTDTQYF. CDR3 sequence (DNA): TGTGCCAGCAGTTACAGACAGGGGGTAACAGATACGCAGTATTTT.

This clone was recorded only once. CDR3 bases: TGTGCCAGCAGCTTGGAAGCTAGCGGGGAGTGGGCCAAAAACATTCAGTACTTC. This encodes CASSLEASGEWAKNIQYF. The V call is TRBV5-5, the J call TRBJ2-4, with 9 bases fitting TRBD2. V lost 0 bases and J lost 1; bases outside the gene matches: 8. This CDR3 is built from 18 residues. Germline V gene lookup returns CDR1 SGHKS and CDR2 YYEKEE (reference sequence).

The chain carries TRBV27 and TRBJ2-7; perhaps TRBD1 as D (6 bases). Deletions cut 0 bases from V and 7 bases from J, with 13 bases between. The CDR3 contains 14 residues. Germline CDR1 and CDR2: MNHEY and SMNVEV (reference sequence). The CDR3 here is CASSLSLGAWEQYF. DNA for the CDR3: TGTGCCAGCAGTTTATCGCTGGGGGCCTGGGAGCAGTACTTC.

The chain has TRBV5-8 and TRBJ1-5; 7 nucleotides match TRBD1. This CDR3 comprises 14 residues. The J segment lost 3 bases and the V segment lost 5 bases, leaving 5 bases of the junction unmatched. The germline V gene encodes CDR1 SGHTS and CDR2 YDEGEE. DNA for the CDR3: TGTGCCAGCAGATCGGGACAGATCAATCAGCCCCAGCATTTT. Protein sequence: CASRSGQINQPQHF.

This clone was observed a single time. The V and J genes are TRBV7-2 and TRBJ2-1; TRBD1 is a possible D gene (5 bases). Per germline, CDR1 SGHTA and CDR2 FQGNSA. V was cut by 0 bases and J by 5 bases, with 11 bases left in between. This CDR3 is 15 amino acids long. The CDR3, as DNA: TGTGCCAGCAGCTTAGCTGCAGGGTCCCACAATGAGCAGTTCTTC. Encoded protein: CASSLAAGSHNEQFF.

This chain uses TRBV5-1 with TRBJ2-6, with D possibly being TRBD2 (5 bases). Trimming left V 1 base short and J 3 bases short, with 8 bases between. CDR1 is SGHRS, CDR2 YFSETQ, per germline. The CDR3 extends over 15 amino acids. The CDR3: CASSLSGNGANVLTF. The DNA of the CDR3 is TGCGCCAGCAGCTTGTCGGGGAATGGGGCCAACGTCCTGACTTTC.

V usage is TRBV5-5 and J usage is TRBJ1-1; TRBD1 matches at 8 bases. The germline gives CDR1 SGHKS, CDR2 YYEKEE (reference sequence). The ends lost 3 bases at V and 0 bases at J; junction bases unmatched: 4. The CDR3 length is 15 residues. CDR3 bases: TGTGCCAGCAGCTCCGCGGGACAGGTGAACACTGAAGCTTTCTTT. Translation gives CASSSAGQVNTEAFF.

This clone is a singleton in its sample. This chain uses TRBV5-4 with TRBJ1-1; 7 bases line up with TRBD1. Germline V gene lookup returns CDR1 SGHNT and CDR2 YYREEE (reference sequence). CDR3 size: 15 residues. Trimming removed 3 bases from V and 6 bases from J; junction bases left unmatched: 11. CDR3 coding DNA: TGTGCCAGCAGCTCGGGACAGCGAAGAAAAGCTGAAGCTTTCTTT. Translation: CASSSGQRRKAEAFF.

The chain couples TRBV6-4 to TRBJ2-2; no reliable D call. Germline V gene data show CDR1 as MRHNA and CDR2 as SNTAGT. V lost 4 bases and J lost 5, with 14 bases in between. The CDR3 sequence is 15 residues long. The DNA for the CDR3 is TGTGCCAGCAGTGTTTTCTCCTCCGAGACCGGGGAGCTGTTTTTT. This gives the protein CASSVFSSETGELFF.

This clone came up once. CDR3 loop: CASSLAGRSTDTQYF. In DNA form, the CDR3 reads TGTGCCAGTAGTCTAGCGGGAAGAAGCACAGATACGCAGTATTTT. The chain combines TRBV19 with TRBJ2-3; 9 bases match TRBD2. J was trimmed by 0 bases and V by 5 bases; bases with no gene match: 3. Looked up from germline, CDR1 is LNHDA and CDR2 is SQIVND (reference sequence). The CDR3 is 15 amino acids.

This clone was found once. This sequence joins TRBV29-1 and TRBJ2-3, with 8 bases aligning to TRBD2. The CDR3 has 17 residues. The junction had 8 bases not matched to a gene; V was cut back by 0 bases and J by 0 bases. Germline lookup yields CDR1 SQVTM and CDR2 ANQGSEA. The CDR3 loop is CSVEDANKRGSTDTQYF. The CDR3 DNA follows: TGCAGCGTTGAAGATGCAAACAAGCGGGGGAGCACAGATACGCAGTATTTT.

V and J are TRBV3-1 (or the pseudogene TRBV3-2) and TRBJ2-7; D might be TRBD2 (6 bases). CDR3 length: 15 amino acids. Per germline, CDR1 LGHDT and CDR2 YNNKEL (reference sequence). The V end was cut by 4 bases, the J end by 3 bases, with 16 bases between. CDR3 nucleotides: TGTGCCAGCAGCCCCCGGGCCGTGGGAGGCTACGAGCAGTACTTC. This codes for CASSPRAVGGYEQYF.

The V gene is TRBV7-8, the J gene TRBJ2-3; 10 nucleotides match TRBD2. The germline CDR1 and CDR2 sequences are SGHVS and FQNEAQ. V shed 5 bases and J 2 bases; nucleotides not matched to a gene: 22. This CDR3 region has 21 residues. The CDR3, as DNA: TGTGCCAGCAGCCTAATTCCCGGGACAGCCGGGACTAGCGCGTTCACAGATACGCAGTATTTT. The encoded protein is CASSLIPGTAGTSAFTDTQYF.

V usage is TRBV28 and J usage is TRBJ2-3; 8 nucleotides agree with TRBD1. The CDR3 spans 15 residues. The germline V gene has CDR1 MDHEN and CDR2 SYDVKM. V lost 5 bases and J lost 3; bases outside the gene matches: 7. CDR3: CASSPRTGMTDTQYF. The CDR3 DNA reads TGTGCCAGCAGTCCCCGGACAGGGATGACAGATACGCAGTATTTT.

V gene TRBV2 combines with J gene TRBJ2-7, with 8 bases lining up with TRBD1. The trim removed 7 bases at V and 3 bases at J, leaving 14 bases unmatched. Germline loops: CDR1 SNHLY, CDR2 FYNNEI. The CDR3 length is 16 residues. CDR3 DNA sequence: TGTGCCAGCACCACCAAAATGGGACAGGCCGACTACGAGCAGTACTTC. Its protein product is CASTTKMGQADYEQYF.

This chain joins TRBV29-1 and TRBJ1-2; 11 nucleotides agree with TRBD1. The CDR3 loop spans 14 amino acids. With V trimmed by 2 bases and J by 13 bases, 12 bases remained unmatched. Germline V gene data show CDR1 as SQVTM and CDR2 as ANQGSEA. The CDR3 DNA sequence: TGCAGCGTTGAATTAAGCCGGACAGGGGGCGCCGGCACCTTC. Amino acids: CSVELSRTGGAGTF. The full variable domain, with the rest looked up from reference TRBV29-1 and TRBJ1-2, is SAVISQKPSRDICQRGTSLTIQCQVDSQVTMMFWYRQQPGQSLTLIATANQGSEATYESGFVIDKFPISRPNLTFSTLTVSNMSPEDSSIYLCSVELSRTGGAGTFGSGTRLTVV.

This clone was found a few times. V gene TRBV5-5 combines with J gene TRBJ1-1, with unresolved D. Germline V gene lookup returns CDR1 SGHKS and CDR2 YYEKEE (reference sequence). The CDR3 has 14 residues. Trimming took off 1 base at V and 5 bases at J, with 12 bases between the two ends. For the CDR3, the DNA is TGTGCCAGCAGCTTGTCCCCTCCAGATACTGAAGCTTTCTTT. It codes for CASSLSPPDTEAFF.

This clone is a singleton in its sample. The chain uses TRBV5-1 and TRBJ1-6; 9 nucleotides line up with TRBD1. V shed 4 bases, J shed 6 bases, and the junction held 8 bases outside the gene matches. The CDR3 is 16 amino acids. Germline V gene sequence: CDR1 SGHRS, CDR2 YFSETQ. CDR3 DNA sequence: TGCGCCAGCAGCCGTATGGCGGACAGGGGTAATTCACCCCTCCACTTT. Its protein is CASSRMADRGNSPLHF. The variable domain in full, with the rest retrieved from reference TRBV5-1 and TRBJ1-6, is KAGVTQTPRYLIKTRGQQVTLSCSPISGHRSVSWYQQTPGQGLQFLFEYFSETQRNKGNFPGRFSGRQFSNSRSEMNVSTLELGDSALYLCASSRMADRGNSPLHFGNGTRLTVT.

This clone appeared a single time. The chain combines TRBV5-6 with TRBJ2-5, with a possible D match to TRBD2 (6 bases). Trimming shortened V by 3 bases and J by 4 bases, and 13 bases separated the two germline ends. The CDR3 has 14 residues. The germline V gene encodes CDR1 SGHDT and CDR2 YYEEEE. Here the CDR3 reads CASSSGRLGETQYF. DNA for the CDR3: TGTGCCAGCAGCTCCGGGAGACTGGGAGAGACCCAGTACTTC.

The CDR3 here is CASKPSGRTSEQFF. CDR3 DNA: TGTGCCAGCAAACCTAGCGGGAGGACCAGTGAGCAGTTCTTC. V is TRBV28 and J is TRBJ2-1; 11 bases map to TRBD2. Germline-derived CDR1 and CDR2 are MDHEN and SYDVKM. V trimming: 7 bases; J trimming: 9 bases; junction bases outside the gene matches: 8. There are 14 residues in the CDR3.

The V call is TRBV2, the J call TRBJ2-1, with 10 bases lining up with TRBD1. Trimming cost V 6 bases and J 1 base; bases outside gene matches: 3. The CDR3 spans 15 residues. Germline CDR1 reads SNHLY; CDR2 reads FYNNEI. CDR3: CASSKGQGSYNEQFF. CDR3 DNA sequence: TGTGCCAGCAGCAAGGGACAGGGGTCCTACAATGAGCAGTTCTTC.